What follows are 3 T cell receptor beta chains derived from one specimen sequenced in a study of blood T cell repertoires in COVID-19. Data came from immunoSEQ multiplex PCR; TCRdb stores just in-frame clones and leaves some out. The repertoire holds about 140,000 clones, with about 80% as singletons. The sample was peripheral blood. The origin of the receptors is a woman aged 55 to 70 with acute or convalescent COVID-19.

CDR3 sequence: CASSQDLGGGGYTF. The CDR3 DNA is TGTGCCAGCAGCCAAGATCTAGGAGGGGGCGGCTACACCTTC. The J gene is TRBJ1-2, the V gene TRBV3-1 (or the pseudogene TRBV3-2); the match to TRBD1 covers 7 bases. Germline lookup yields CDR1 LGHDT and CDR2 YNNKEL (reference sequence). This CDR3 has 14 residues. V dropped 0 bases and J dropped 8; count of bases not matched to a gene: 6.

The CDR3 loop reads CASSFWASGANVLTF. As DNA, the CDR3 is TGTGCCAGCAGTTTTTGGGCCTCTGGGGCCAACGTCCTGACTTTC. The chain recombines TRBV27 with TRBJ2-6; no clear D gene. Germline V gene sequence: CDR1 MNHEY, CDR2 SMNVEV (reference sequence). The CDR3 contains 15 residues. V lost 3 bases and J lost 0, with 6 bases in between.

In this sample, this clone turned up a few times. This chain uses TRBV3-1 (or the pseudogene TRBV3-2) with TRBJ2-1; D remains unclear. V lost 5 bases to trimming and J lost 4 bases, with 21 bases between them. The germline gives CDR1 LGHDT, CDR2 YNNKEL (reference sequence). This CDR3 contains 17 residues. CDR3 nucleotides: TGTGCCAGCAGCTCTTTTACTAACACGGCTAAATACAATGAGCAGTTCTTC. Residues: CASSSFTNTAKYNEQFF.